These 28 T cell receptor beta chains were sequenced from one sample in a study of cytomegalovirus exposure and HLA in healthy donors. Primers included in the PCR were 60 Vbeta and 13 Jbeta primers. Some clones are missing from TCRdb's copy, which holds only in-frame ones; the method was immunoSEQ multiplex PCR. The data show approximately 110,000 clones, and the top ten clones hold approximately 3.8%. The sample comprised PBMCs. These receptors originate from a man between 18 and 29 years old in good health and CMV-seronegative.

The chain combines TRBV6-1 with TRBJ1-1; no reliable D call. Germline V gives CDR1 MNHNS, CDR2 SASEGT. The CDR3 spans 14 residues. The V gene lost 4 bases and the J gene lost 4 bases, with 13 bases spanning the gap. The CDR3: CASSAREGGTEAFF. Written as DNA, the CDR3 is TGTGCCAGCAGTGCCCGGGAGGGCGGCACTGAAGCTTTCTTT.

The V and J genes are TRBV7-8 and TRBJ1-2, with 9 bases that match TRBD1. This CDR3 is 13 amino acids long. Germline loops: CDR1 SGHVS, CDR2 FQNEAQ. V lost 0 bases to trimming and J lost 14 bases; unmatched junction nucleotides: 7. This CDR3 reads CASSLARDRVGTF. DNA for the CDR3: TGTGCCAGCAGCTTAGCACGGGACAGGGTGGGGACCTTC.

The chain carries TRBV6-1 and TRBJ2-1; 8 nucleotides align to TRBD2. In germline, CDR1 is MNHNS, CDR2 SASEGT. After removal of 10 bases from V and 2 bases from J, the junction contained 10 bases not matched to a gene. The CDR3 consists of 15 residues. CDR3 protein: CAISARGVPYNEQFF. CDR3 DNA: TGTGCCATCTCCGCGCGGGGGGTGCCCTACAATGAGCAGTTCTTC.

The rearrangement links TRBV25-1 to TRBJ1-3; TRBD1 might be the D (6 bases). Germline V lookup: CDR1 MGHDK, CDR2 SYGVNS. V shed 5 bases and J shed 0 bases, with 11 bases lying between them. There are 15 residues in the CDR3. The CDR3 DNA follows: TGTGCCAGCAGTCTAGGGGGACGCTCTGGAAACACCATATATTTT. Amino acids: CASSLGGRSGNTIYF.

This chain links TRBV29-1 with TRBJ1-1; no firm D call. V was cut by 0 bases and J by 1 base, with 3 bases left in between. The CDR3 has 12 residues. The germline CDR1 and CDR2 sequences are SQVTM and ANQGSEA. CDR3: CSVEERNTEAFF. CDR3 DNA sequence: TGCAGCGTTGAAGAGAGGAACACTGAAGCTTTCTTT.

The V call is TRBV9, the J call TRBJ2-3, with 9 nucleotides matching TRBD1. V shed 7 bases and J 6 bases; nucleotides not matched to a gene: 9. CDR1 and CDR2 (germline): SGDLS, YYNGEE. The CDR3 spans 14 residues. CDR3: CASRRGQGADTQYF. CDR3 DNA: TGTGCCAGCCGTCGGGGACAGGGCGCCGATACGCAGTATTTT. Combining the CDR3 with reference TRBV9 and TRBJ2-3 gives the whole variable domain DSGVTQTPKHLITATGQRVTLRCSPRSGDLSVYWYQQSLDQGLQFLIQYYNGEERAKGNILERFSAQQFPDLHSELNLSSLELGDSALYFCASRRGQGADTQYFGPGTRLTVL.

The CDR3 spells CASSSTGGGNTIYF. The CDR3 DNA reads as TGCGCCAGCAGCTCGACAGGGGGCGGAAACACCATATATTTT. The V call is TRBV5-1, the J call TRBJ1-3; 10 bases fit TRBD1. The germline CDR1 and CDR2 sequences are SGHRS and YFSETQ. The V and J ends lost 3 bases and 4 bases, in that order; junction bases with no gene match: 1. The CDR3 has 14 amino acids. The full variable domain, with the rest looked up from reference TRBV5-1 and TRBJ1-3, is KAGVTQTPRYLIKTRGQQVTLSCSPISGHRSVSWYQQTPGQGLQFLFEYFSETQRNKGNFPGRFSGRQFSNSRSEMNVSTLELGDSALYLCASSSTGGGNTIYFGEGSWLTVV.

The chain couples TRBV19 to TRBJ2-1; D gene uncertain. Germline-derived CDR1 and CDR2 are LNHDA and SQIVND (reference sequence). The CDR3 length is 13 residues. V gave up 3 bases and J gave up 3 bases, with 6 bases separating them. CDR3 region: CASSIPYYNEQFF. As DNA, the CDR3 is TGTGCCAGTAGTATTCCCTACTACAATGAGCAGTTCTTC.

The chain combines TRBV6-1 with TRBJ2-3; the D gene is possibly TRBD2 (6 bases). The CDR3 has 16 residues. Deletions cut 2 bases from V and 2 bases from J, with 14 bases between. Germline CDR1 MNHNS, CDR2 SASEGT. Here the CDR3 reads CASSETSPSFTDTQYF. CDR3 sequence (DNA): TGTGCCAGCAGTGAAACTAGCCCGAGCTTCACAGATACGCAGTATTTT.

The chain recombines TRBV28 with TRBJ2-7; D may be TRBD1 (5 bases). The germline V and J ends were trimmed by 6 bases and 1 base, with 10 bases remaining between them. The CDR3 is 13 residues long. The germline V gene has CDR1 MDHEN and CDR2 SYDVKM. CDR3 in DNA: TGTGCCAGCAGGTATCAGGGTTCCTACGAGCAGTACTTC. Its protein product is CASRYQGSYEQYF.

The rearrangement uses TRBV19 and TRBJ1-3, with a possible D match to TRBD1 (6 bases). The germline V gene encodes CDR1 LNHDA and CDR2 SQIVND (reference sequence). Trimming left V 3 bases short and J 3 bases short, with 12 bases between. The CDR3 extends over 15 amino acids. In DNA form, the CDR3 reads TGTGCCAGTAGTATTCAGGGGCGAAGTGGAAACACCATATATTTT. It translates to CASSIQGRSGNTIYF.

The CDR3 sequence: CASSLSGGYSNQPQHF. The CDR3 nucleotides read TGTGCCAGCAGTTTATCGGGGGGATATAGCAATCAGCCCCAGCATTTT. V and J are TRBV27 and TRBJ1-5; a possible D gene is TRBD1 (5 bases). The V gene lost 0 bases and the J gene lost 0 bases, with 9 bases spanning the gap. The germline gives CDR1 MNHEY, CDR2 SMNVEV (reference sequence). This CDR3 has 16 residues.

The V and J genes are TRBV7-6 and TRBJ1-3, with D perhaps TRBD1 (6 bases). Trimming stripped 2 bases from V and 0 bases from J, with 17 bases between. From germline, CDR1 is SGHVS and CDR2 FNYEAQ. This CDR3 region has 18 residues. The CDR3 reads CASSLFGEGDLSGNTIYF. The DNA of the CDR3 is TGTGCCAGCAGCTTATTTGGGGAGGGGGACCTCTCTGGAAACACCATATATTTT.

The chain links TRBV5-4 to TRBJ1-1; no clear D gene. Trimming cost V 2 bases and J 3 bases, with 5 bases left between them. The germline V gene has CDR1 SGHNT and CDR2 YYREEE (reference sequence). The CDR3 is made up of 12 amino acids. CDR3 DNA sequence: TGTGCCAGCAGCTTCCGAGACACTGAAGCTTTCTTT. This translates into CASSFRDTEAFF.

The rearrangement links TRBV5-1 to TRBJ2-7; 8 nucleotides agree with TRBD2. Germline V gives CDR1 SGHRS, CDR2 YFSETQ. Trimming cost V 5 bases and J 6 bases; bases outside gene matches: 4. The length of the CDR3 is 12 residues. In DNA, the CDR3 is TGCGCCAGCAGACCTACTAGCGGCGAGCAGTACTTC. Residues: CASRPTSGEQYF.

The rearrangement joins TRBV7-6 to TRBJ2-2; a weak D match, TRBD2 (5 bases). Trimming cost V 5 bases and J 2 bases, with 12 bases left between them. This CDR3 is built from 15 residues. Germline loops: CDR1 SGHVS, CDR2 FNYEAQ. This CDR3 reads CASSLRTGNTGELFF. The DNA for the CDR3 is TGTGCCAGCAGCCTTCGGACGGGAAACACCGGGGAGCTGTTTTTT.

The gene calls are TRBV7-9 and TRBJ1-1; D is possibly TRBD1 (6 bases). V was shortened by 7 bases and J by 0 bases, with 12 bases between the two germline ends. Germline values: CDR1 SEHNR, CDR2 FQNEAQ (reference sequence). CDR3 length: 14 residues. The CDR3 is CASTFGTLNTEAFF. CDR3 nucleotide sequence: TGTGCCAGCACCTTCGGGACACTGAACACTGAAGCTTTCTTT.

The CDR3: CASSYSGGMEKLFF. CDR3 DNA sequence: TGTGCCAGCAGTTACTCGGGGGGGATGGAAAAACTGTTTTTT. The chain recombines TRBV6-5 with TRBJ1-4, with D perhaps TRBD1 (5 bases). V lost 0 bases and J 8 bases, leaving 10 bases between the germline ends. From germline, CDR1 is MNHEY and CDR2 SVGAGI. This CDR3 has 14 residues.

DNA of the CDR3: TGTGCCAGTAGTATATCAGGGGTCTTAAATCAGCCCCAGCATTTT. Amino acids: CASSISGVLNQPQHF. The chain couples TRBV19 to TRBJ1-5, with D perhaps TRBD1 (6 bases). CDR3 length: 15 amino acids. The V and J ends lost 2 bases and 4 bases respectively, with 12 bases between them. Germline V CDR1 and CDR2: LNHDA, SQIVND (reference sequence).

The rearrangement uses TRBV30 and TRBJ1-5; TRBD1 aligns across 7 bases. Germline V gene lookup returns CDR1 GTSNPN and CDR2 SVGIG (reference sequence). This CDR3 comprises 15 residues. With 3 bases clipped from V and 7 bases from J, the junction kept 12 bases outside the gene matches. The CDR3 loop is CAWSLIRDSKQPQHF. CDR3 nucleotide sequence: TGTGCCTGGAGCCTAATCCGGGACAGTAAACAGCCCCAGCATTTT.

The chain combines TRBV10-2 with TRBJ2-7; the D is unclear. CDR3 length equals 12 residues. Germline values: CDR1 WSHSY, CDR2 SAAADI. Trimming stripped 5 bases from V and 3 bases from J, with 8 bases between. The CDR3 nucleotides are TGCGCCAGCAGTTCTGTCCTCTACGAGCAGTACTTC. Protein product: CASSSVLYEQYF.

The chain is built from TRBV11-2 and TRBJ1-1; 7 bases are a match to TRBD1. From germline, CDR1 is SGHAT and CDR2 FQNNGV. The CDR3 covers 15 residues. Germline trimming cut 5 bases from V and 4 bases from J; bases unmatched to any gene: 10. The CDR3 sequence is CASSPADRAGTEAFF. The CDR3 region has the DNA TGTGCCAGCAGCCCCGCCGACAGGGCGGGCACTGAAGCTTTCTTT.

The chain combines TRBV6-5 with TRBJ1-1; 10 positions agree with TRBD1. The germline V gene has CDR1 MNHEY and CDR2 SVGAGI. The CDR3 length is 15 residues. Trimming cost V 0 bases and J 5 bases; bases outside gene matches: 3. CDR3 DNA sequence: TGTGCCAGCAGTTACTCCGGGACAGGGGCGACTGAAGCTTTCTTT. The encoded protein is CASSYSGTGATEAFF.

J is TRBJ1-6 and V is TRBV5-1; TRBD1 is a possible D gene (5 bases). Trimming took 3 bases from V and 6 from J, leaving 13 bases between them. The CDR3 length is 15 residues. Germline-derived CDR1 and CDR2 are SGHRS and YFSETQ. The CDR3 here is CASSSGLTFNSPLHF. In DNA, the CDR3 is TGCGCCAGCAGCTCGGGACTAACCTTTAATTCACCCCTCCACTTT.

The chain recombines TRBV18 with TRBJ1-1; 10 positions agree with TRBD1. The CDR3 consists of 17 residues. Trimming removed 2 bases from V and 1 base from J; junction bases left unmatched: 7. Germline V lookup: CDR1 KGHSH, CDR2 LQKENI. In DNA form, the CDR3 reads TGTGCCAGCTCACCAAGGCCGACAGGGGGCCAGAACACTGAAGCTTTCTTT. Amino acid sequence: CASSPRPTGGQNTEAFF.

V usage is TRBV6-1 and J usage is TRBJ1-2; D might be TRBD1 (6 bases). The germline V gene encodes CDR1 MNHNS and CDR2 SASEGT. V gave up 2 bases and J gave up 7 bases, with 14 bases separating them. The CDR3 covers 14 residues. The CDR3 loop is CASSEKVQGGGYTF. In nucleotides, the CDR3 is TGTGCCAGCAGTGAAAAGGTACAGGGTGGTGGCTACACCTTC.

The chain uses TRBV15 and TRBJ2-2; 8 nucleotides align to TRBD1. The V gene's germline CDR1 is LNHNV and CDR2 YYDKDF (reference sequence). Trimming at V came to 3 bases and at J to 6 bases, leaving 18 bases not matched to a gene. This CDR3 contains 19 residues. CDR3 sequence: CATSSPGGGLVQGAGELFF. The CDR3 DNA reads TGTGCCACCAGCAGTCCAGGAGGGGGTTTGGTACAGGGGGCCGGGGAGCTGTTTTTT.

The gene calls are TRBV7-9 and TRBJ2-1, with 9 bases lining up with TRBD1. CDR1 and CDR2 (germline): SEHNR, FQNEAQ (reference sequence). This CDR3 is built from 15 residues. V was pared by 3 bases and J by 8 bases, with 8 bases of the junction left unmatched. The CDR3 coding sequence is TGTGCCAGCAGCTTCCCCGGGACAGGGAGACATGAGCAGTTCTTC. Amino acid sequence: CASSFPGTGRHEQFF.